A single sample gave rise to the 12 T cell receptor beta chains below, sequenced in a study of T cells in Graves' hyperthyroidism and ophthalmopathy. The TCR beta CDR3 regions underwent amplification using RNA transcripts as the source. First-round RT-PCR with HTBI primers amplified the TCR CDR3 region. TCRdb fed the multiplex PCR reads into MiXCR, producing one record per CDR3 protein. In the table there are a few hundred thousand distinct CDR3 sequences, roughly an eighth of which are singletons. Sequencing was carried out using blood. The receptors derive from a woman aged 18-30 years with Graves' hyperthyroidism.

This clonotype was detected many times. The chain carries TRBV20-1 and TRBJ2-1; TRBD2 is a possible D gene (6 bases). The length of the CDR3 is 14 residues. Per germline, CDR1 DFQATT and CDR2 SNEGSKA (reference sequence). V gave up 2 bases and J gave up 5 bases, with 13 bases separating them. The CDR3 DNA sequence: TGCAGTGCTAGATCGGAGGGACCCAACAATGAGCAGTTCTTC. Amino acid sequence: CSARSEGPNNEQFF.

The sample holds many counts of this clonotype. As DNA, the CDR3 is TGTGCCAGCAGTTACTCGAGTCGTGGGGTTTTGAACACTGAAGCTTTCTTT. It translates to CASSYSSRGVLNTEAFF. The chain combines TRBV6-2 or TRBV6-3 with TRBJ1-1; D not resolved. The V gene lost 0 bases and the J gene lost 0 bases, with 14 bases spanning the gap. Germline V gene data show CDR1 as MNHEY and CDR2 as SVGEGT. The CDR3 totals 17 residues.

At least ten counts were recorded for this clonotype. The rearrangement joins TRBV29-1 to TRBJ1-2, with D maybe TRBD1 (6 bases). V shed 4 bases and J shed 6 bases, with 12 bases lying between them. Germline V gene data show CDR1 as SQVTM and CDR2 as ANQGSEA. The CDR3 totals 12 residues. The CDR3 loop reads CSVGQARNGYTF. In nucleotides, the CDR3 is TGCAGCGTTGGACAGGCTCGAAATGGCTACACCTTC.

This clonotype occurred many times. The V call is TRBV5-1, the J call TRBJ2-5; the match to TRBD1 covers 9 bases. Germline CDR1 reads SGHRS; CDR2 reads YFSETQ. V lost 4 bases to trimming and J lost 2 bases; unmatched junction nucleotides: 6. The CDR3 sequence is 15 residues long. In DNA, the CDR3 is TGCGCCAGCAGCGAGGGACAGGGACCTCAAGAGACCCAGTACTTC. This translates into CASSEGQGPQETQYF.

In this sample, this clonotype turned up many times. The rearrangement joins TRBV4-3 to TRBJ1-2; 7 bases map to TRBD1. The V gene end was trimmed by 0 bases and the J gene end by 0 bases; junction bases not matched to a gene: 1. The CDR3 runs to 15 residues. Looked up from germline, CDR1 is LGHNA and CDR2 is YSLEER. In DNA form, the CDR3 reads TGCGCCAGCAGCCAAGATCAGGGGGCTAACTATGGCTACACCTTC. The encoded protein is CASSQDQGANYGYTF.

This clonotype has more than one count but fewer than ten. The germline gene is not matched at one end of the junction; a read error may be the cause. The chain couples TRBV7-9 to TRBJ2-7; unclear D gene. The CDR3 totals 11 residues. CDR1 is SEHNR and CDR2 is FQNEAQ in the germline V gene (reference sequence). The CDR3 sequence: CTSSLDVEQYF. The CDR3 nucleotides read TGTACCAGCAGCTTAGACGTCGAGCAGTACTTC.

The V call is TRBV19, the J call TRBJ1-5; D is unclear. The CDR3 runs to 14 residues. V lost 3 bases to trimming and J lost 4 bases, with 10 bases between them. CDR1 and CDR2 from the germline V gene are LNHDA and SQIVND (reference sequence). CDR3 bases: TGTGCCAGTAGTATCATGGCAGAAAATCAGCCCCAGCATTTT. Its translation: CASSIMAENQPQHF.

The V and J genes are TRBV7-3 and TRBJ2-1; no reliable D call. The CDR3 sequence is 13 residues long. The ends were cut back, 1 base at V and 8 bases at J, with 9 bases in the middle. Germline lookup yields CDR1 SGHTA and CDR2 FQGTGA. This CDR3 reads CASSLSPPDEQFF. CDR3 sequence (DNA): TGTGCCAGCAGCTTAAGCCCTCCCGATGAGCAGTTCTTC.

The gene calls are TRBV10-3 and TRBJ2-1; 9 bases agree with TRBD1. With V trimmed by 4 bases and J by 6 bases, 4 bases remained unmatched. This CDR3 region has 14 residues. Looked up from germline, CDR1 is ENHRY and CDR2 is SYGVKD. The CDR3 loop is CAISAGTGTNEQFF. The CDR3 region has the DNA TGTGCCATCAGTGCCGGGACAGGGACCAATGAGCAGTTCTTC.

In this sample, this clonotype turned up a few times. This rearrangement joins TRBV2 to TRBJ1-5; 8 positions agree with TRBD1. The CDR3 is made up of 13 amino acids. Germline V lookup: CDR1 SNHLY, CDR2 FYNNEI. With V trimmed by 5 bases and J by 9 bases, 6 bases remained unmatched. CDR3 sequence: CASSYRGERPQHF. In DNA, the CDR3 is TGTGCCAGCAGTTACAGGGGGGAACGGCCCCAGCATTTT.

This clonotype was detected a few times. The chain has TRBV6-1 and TRBJ1-1, with TRBD1 matching over 8 bases. V was pared by 4 bases and J by 3 bases, with 4 bases of the junction left unmatched. Looked up from germline, CDR1 is MNHNS and CDR2 is SASEGT. This CDR3 comprises 14 residues. This CDR3 is CASSARQGYTEAFF. CDR3 DNA: TGTGCCAGCAGTGCTCGACAGGGGTACACTGAAGCTTTCTTT.

At least ten counts were recorded for this clonotype. The chain joins TRBV27 to TRBJ1-5; D unresolved. Germline CDR1 reads MNHEY; CDR2 reads SMNVEV (reference sequence). V was trimmed by 6 bases and J by 6 bases, leaving 12 bases between them. The CDR3 totals 13 residues. The CDR3 region has the DNA TGTGCCAGCAGCCCTAGAGAAGGTCAGCCCCAGCATTTT. Translated: CASSPREGQPQHF.